A selection of T cell receptor beta chains follows, all from one sample in a study of blood T cell repertoires in COVID-19. The table came from immunoSEQ multiplex PCR; TCRdb's copy has only in-frame clones and leaves some out. The data show approximately 300,000 clones, with 85% seen just once and about 1.9% held by the top ten. The sample taken for sequencing was PBMCs or T cells enriched from blood (not recorded which). The receptors derive from a woman between 25 and 40 years old who had been exposed to COVID-19. CDR3s include the opening cysteine and the closing phenylalanine or tryptophan. D genes are given only for firm matches. Clone size, where shown, is once, few, many, or a class for clones that have expanded.

abundance: -
v_gene: TRBV4-3
d_gene: -
j_gene: TRBJ1-3
CDR3aa: CASSHYLQFSGNTIYF
CDR3nt: TGCGCCAGCAGCCACTACTTACAGTTCTCTGGAAACACCATATATTTT

abundance: -
v_gene: TRBV6-5
d_gene: -
j_gene: TRBJ2-7
CDR3aa: CASSYSIRGYYEQYF
CDR3nt: TGTGCCAGCAGTTACTCTATACGGGGTTACTACGAGCAGTACTTC

abundance: -
v_gene: TRBV12-3/TRBV12-4
d_gene: TRBD2
j_gene: TRBJ2-7
CDR3aa: CASSRTRGGEQYF
CDR3nt: TGTGCCAGCAGCCGGACACGGGGAGGGGAGCAGTACTTC

abundance: -
v_gene: TRBV16
d_gene: TRBD1
j_gene: TRBJ2-1
CDR3aa: CASSQTVGQYNEQFF
CDR3nt: TGTGCCAGCAGCCAAACCGTGGGACAGTACAATGAGCAGTTCTTC

abundance: -
v_gene: TRBV28
d_gene: TRBD2
j_gene: TRBJ2-7
CDR3aa: CASTNPGGGFHEQYF
CDR3nt: TGTGCCAGCACCAACCCCGGGGGGGGATTCCACGAGCAGTACTTC

abundance: few
v_gene: TRBV7-2
d_gene: -
j_gene: TRBJ1-6
CDR3aa: CASSLRADLRNSPLHF
CDR3nt: TGTGCCAGCAGCTTGAGGGCCGACTTAAGGAATTCACCCCTCCACTTT

abundance: -
v_gene: TRBV28
d_gene: -
j_gene: TRBJ1-6
CDR3aa: CASRLRGLGGRNSPLHF
CDR3nt: TGTGCCAGCAGACTTAGGGGACTCGGGGGTAGGAATTCACCCCTCCACTTT

abundance: -
v_gene: TRBV28
d_gene: TRBD1
j_gene: TRBJ1-6
CDR3aa: CASSRPGDRLYSPLHF
CDR3nt: TGTGCCAGCAGTCGTCCTGGGGACAGGCTCTATTCACCCCTCCACTTT

abundance: medium-sized
v_gene: TRBV6-5
d_gene: -
j_gene: TRBJ1-4
CDR3aa: CASSYSGRLGEKLFF
CDR3nt: TGTGCCAGCAGTTACTCGGGGCGGTTGGGGGAAAAACTGTTTTTT

abundance: -
v_gene: TRBV9
d_gene: -
j_gene: TRBJ1-1
CDR3aa: CASSPGGVQTEAFF
CDR3nt: TGTGCCAGCAGCCCCGGAGGGGTTCAAACTGAAGCTTTCTTT

abundance: -
v_gene: TRBV28
d_gene: TRBD1
j_gene: TRBJ1-2
CDR3aa: CASSSGQGFGYTF
CDR3nt: TGTGCCAGCAGTTCGGGACAGGGCTTCGGCTACACCTTC

abundance: -
v_gene: TRBV28
d_gene: -
j_gene: TRBJ1-2
CDR3aa: CASSAGGANNYGYTF
CDR3nt: TGTGCCAGCAGTGCTGGAGGGGCGAATAACTATGGCTACACCTTC

abundance: -
v_gene: TRBV28
d_gene: TRBD1
j_gene: TRBJ1-1
CDR3aa: CASSTQGIYEAFF
CDR3nt: TGTGCCAGCAGTACACAGGGGATATATGAAGCTTTCTTT